Each of the 30 T cell receptor beta chains below was sequenced from the same sample in a study of T cell responses to AZD1222 COVID-19 vaccine. This table comes from immunoSEQ multiplex PCR, and its TCRdb copy is limited to in-frame clones, with some not included. The data contain some 150,000 clones, 90% to 95% of them singletons. The sample was peripheral blood, taken 28 days after the second AZD1222 dose. Receptor source: an adult who received the AZD1222 COVID-19 vaccine.

V and J are TRBV19 and TRBJ1-4; D is undetermined. This CDR3 has 16 residues. V lost 2 bases to trimming and J lost 3 bases, with 13 bases between them. In germline, CDR1 is LNHDA, CDR2 SQIVND (reference sequence). CDR3 nucleotides: TGTGCCAGTAGTATATGGCCGGTCCCGCCTAATGAAAAACTGTTTTTT. Amino acid sequence: CASSIWPVPPNEKLFF.

This clone was recorded only once. V and J are TRBV28 and TRBJ1-2; tentatively, D is TRBD1 (6 bases). CDR3 length: 16 residues. The V end was cut by 4 bases, the J end by 8 bases, with 23 bases between. The V gene's germline CDR1 is MDHEN and CDR2 SYDVKM. The DNA of the CDR3 is TGTGCCAGCAGTTGGGGATTAAACTTACAGGGAGGCGGCTACACCTTC. It encodes CASSWGLNLQGGGYTF.

V is TRBV7-8 and J is TRBJ1-1; D is perhaps TRBD1 (6 bases). The CDR3 is made up of 16 amino acids. Trimming removed 4 bases from V and 5 bases from J, with 20 bases in between. Germline CDR1 is SGHVS and CDR2 is FQNEAQ. The CDR3 coding sequence is TGTGCCAGCAGCTCGGGGTCAGGGGCTGGCGAGACTGAAGCTTTCTTT. This encodes CASSSGSGAGETEAFF. Filled out from reference TRBV7-8 and TRBJ1-1, the complete variable domain reads GAGVSQSPRYKVAKRGQDVALRCDPISGHVSLFWYQQALGQGPEFLTYFQNEAQLDKSGLPSDRFFAERPEGSVSTLKIQRTQQEDSAVYLCASSSGSGAGETEAFFGQGTRLTVV.

The CDR3 region is CASSEDSGVYYNEQFF. The CDR3, as DNA: TGTGCCAGCAGTGAAGACTCAGGGGTCTACTACAATGAGCAGTTCTTC. The rearrangement links TRBV6-1 to TRBJ2-1; D may be TRBD1 (6 bases). Germline V gene data show CDR1 as MNHNS and CDR2 as SASEGT. The V and J ends lost 1 base and 3 bases respectively, with 13 bases between them. There are 16 residues in the CDR3.

The V and J genes are TRBV28 and TRBJ1-1, with TRBD1 matching 11 bases. Germline trimming cut 6 bases from V and 1 base from J; bases unmatched to any gene: 10. CDR1 and CDR2 (germline): MDHEN, SYDVKM. The length of the CDR3 is 17 residues. In DNA form, the CDR3 reads TGTGCCAGCAGCTCAACCGGGACAGGGGGGCGGAACACTGAAGCTTTCTTT. Translation: CASSSTGTGGRNTEAFF.

The chain carries TRBV11-2 and TRBJ2-7; TRBD1 is a possible D gene (6 bases). CDR3 length: 14 amino acids. CDR1 SGHAT and CDR2 FQNNGV come from the germline V gene. V lost 1 base to trimming and J lost 6 bases, with 13 bases between them. In nucleotides, the CDR3 is TGTGCCAGCAGCTTAGTCTCAGGGGAAGCCGAGCAGTACTTC. Translated, it gives CASSLVSGEAEQYF.

This clone has only a few counts. This sequence joins TRBV2 and TRBJ1-6; 7 positions match TRBD1. The J segment lost 8 bases and the V segment lost 8 bases, leaving 6 bases of the junction unmatched. Per the germline V gene, CDR1 is SNHLY and CDR2 is FYNNEI. CDR3 size: 13 residues. The CDR3 here is CASLRDRYSPLHF. The CDR3 nucleotides read TGTGCCAGCCTCAGGGACAGATATTCACCCCTCCACTTT.

This clone was counted a single time. J is TRBJ2-6 and V is TRBV7-2; possibly TRBD2 for D (5 bases). V was trimmed by 4 bases and J by 2 bases, leaving 12 bases between them. The germline V gene encodes CDR1 SGHTA and CDR2 FQGNSA. The CDR3 loop spans 16 amino acids. In DNA form, the CDR3 reads TGTGCCAGCAGCTCCCTAGTGAGGGCTGGGGCCAACGTCCTGACTTTC. It translates to CASSSLVRAGANVLTF.

The rearrangement links TRBV14 to TRBJ2-1; D call uncertain. The CDR3 has 12 residues. The V and J ends lost 0 bases and 10 bases respectively, with 7 bases between them. Looked up from germline, CDR1 is SGHDN and CDR2 is FVKESK. CDR3 sequence reads: CASSQDFGEQFF. In DNA, the CDR3 is TGTGCCAGCAGCCAAGACTTTGGGGAGCAGTTCTTC.

The rearrangement joins TRBV7-8 to TRBJ2-2, with 11 bases that match TRBD2. The CDR3 sequence is 18 residues long. Germline CDR1 is SGHVS and CDR2 is FQNEAQ. With 1 base clipped from V and 6 bases from J, the junction kept 10 bases outside the gene matches. Here the CDR3 DNA reads TGTGCCAGCAGCTTAGGCCGGGCTAGCGGGAGGTCTGCCGGGGAGCTGTTTTTT. It codes for CASSLGRASGRSAGELFF.

The chain links TRBV3-1 (or the pseudogene TRBV3-2) to TRBJ1-2, with TRBD1 matching 7 bases. The CDR3 is 15 amino acids. Trimming at V came to 4 bases and at J to 6 bases, leaving 11 bases not matched to a gene. The germline V gene encodes CDR1 LGHDT and CDR2 YNNKEL (reference sequence). CDR3 coding DNA: TGTGCCAGCAGCCCGGACAGGACTCTTAGGCATGGCTACACCTTC. Its protein is CASSPDRTLRHGYTF.

V gene TRBV9 combines with J gene TRBJ2-7; D is possibly TRBD2 (7 bases). V lost 4 bases and J lost 3, with 17 bases in between. Germline V gene sequence: CDR1 SGDLS, CDR2 YYNGEE. The CDR3 runs 15 residues. CDR3 in amino acids: CASSHSGASGYEQYF. The CDR3, as DNA: TGTGCCAGCAGCCACTCGGGGGCTAGCGGCTACGAGCAGTACTTC.

In its sample, this clone was seen once. The genes are TRBV28 and TRBJ1-6; 7 bases match TRBD1. After removal of 7 bases from V and 7 bases from J, the junction contained 7 bases not matched to a gene. The CDR3 is 14 residues long. Germline V gene lookup returns CDR1 MDHEN and CDR2 SYDVKM. The CDR3, as DNA: TGTGCCAGCAAAAATCAGGGGGGGAATTCACCCCTCCACTTT. Translating gives CASKNQGGNSPLHF.

This chain links TRBV30 with TRBJ2-7; D might be TRBD1 (6 bases). Looked up from germline, CDR1 is GTSNPN and CDR2 is SVGIG (reference sequence). This CDR3 has 13 residues. Trimming pared 3 bases from V and 6 bases from J, leaving 15 bases between. The chain's CDR3 is CAWRGTGTIEQYF. The CDR3, as DNA: TGTGCCTGGAGAGGAACCGGGACAATCGAGCAGTACTTC. Supplemented by reference TRBV30 and TRBJ2-7, the full variable domain reads SQTIHQWPATLVQPVGSPLSLECTVEGTSNPNLYWYRQAAGRGLQLLFYSVGIGQISSEVPQNLSASRPQDRQFILSSKKLLLSDSGFYLCAWRGTGTIEQYFGPGTRLTVT.

The rearrangement links TRBV7-9 to TRBJ2-1; TRBD2 is a possible D gene (5 bases). In germline, CDR1 is SEHNR, CDR2 FQNEAQ (reference sequence). V was cut by 0 bases and J by 9 bases, with 9 bases left in between. The CDR3 has 13 amino acids. CDR3 protein: CASSLALDFEQFF. In DNA, the CDR3 is TGTGCCAGCAGCTTAGCCTTGGACTTTGAGCAGTTCTTC. The complete variable domain, with remaining parts taken from reference TRBV7-9 and TRBJ2-1, reads DTGVSQNPRHKITKRGQNVTFRCDPISEHNRLYWYRQTLGQGPEFLTYFQNEAQLEKSRLLSDRFSAERPKGSFSTLEIQRTEQGDSAMYLCASSLALDFEQFFGPGTRLTVL.

The chain combines TRBV7-9 with TRBJ1-1; D perhaps matches TRBD1 (5 bases). The germline gives CDR1 SEHNR, CDR2 FQNEAQ (reference sequence). V lost 2 bases to trimming and J lost 0 bases, with 10 bases between them. CDR3 size: 15 residues. CDR3 DNA: TGTGCCAGCAGCTTACGGGGGAACTTGAACACTGAAGCTTTCTTT. Translation: CASSLRGNLNTEAFF. The entire variable domain, with the rest obtained from reference TRBV7-9 and TRBJ1-1, is as follows: DTGVSQNPRHKITKRGQNVTFRCDPISEHNRLYWYRQTLGQGPEFLTYFQNEAQLEKSRLLSDRFSAERPKGSFSTLEIQRTEQGDSAMYLCASSLRGNLNTEAFFGQGTRLTVV.

The chain couples TRBV28 to TRBJ2-6, with 7 bases lining up with TRBD1. The CDR3 runs to 16 residues. Germline V gene data show CDR1 as MDHEN and CDR2 as SYDVKM. V lost 3 bases to trimming and J lost 0 bases; unmatched junction nucleotides: 2. DNA for the CDR3: TGTGCCAGCAGTTTGGCAGGGGGCTCTGGGGCCAACGTCCTGACTTTC. As protein: CASSLAGGSGANVLTF.

This rearrangement joins TRBV2 to TRBJ1-1; D is perhaps TRBD1 (6 bases). With 4 bases removed from V and 11 bases from J, the gap between germline ends came to 11 bases. Germline values: CDR1 SNHLY, CDR2 FYNNEI. CDR3 length: 11 residues. CDR3 nucleotide sequence: TGTGCCAGCAGTGGAGAGGGGGAGGCTTTCTTT. Protein sequence: CASSGEGEAFF.

The chain is built from TRBV24-1 and TRBJ1-1; D unclear. Germline V gene lookup returns CDR1 KGHDR and CDR2 SFDVKD. The CDR3 contains 13 residues. The ends were cut back, 5 bases at V and 5 bases at J, with 11 bases in the middle. The CDR3 reads CATSAGGWTEAFF. DNA for the CDR3: TGTGCCACCAGTGCGGGCGGGTGGACTGAAGCTTTCTTT.

The chain recombines TRBV27 with TRBJ2-7; 11 bases align to TRBD1. The germline gives CDR1 MNHEY, CDR2 SMNVEV (reference sequence). V dropped 5 bases and J dropped 6; count of bases not matched to a gene: 6. The CDR3 extends over 14 amino acids. The CDR3 loop reads CASSPGTGGFEQYF. For the CDR3, the DNA is TGTGCCAGCAGTCCCGGGACAGGGGGTTTCGAGCAGTACTTC.

This chain uses TRBV3-1 (or the pseudogene TRBV3-2) with TRBJ1-2; no firm D call. CDR1 is LGHDT and CDR2 is YNNKEL in the germline V gene (reference sequence). Trimming took 4 bases from V and 0 from J, leaving 3 bases between them. CDR3 length: 12 residues. This CDR3 is CASSPANYGYTF. In DNA, the CDR3 is TGTGCCAGCAGCCCAGCTAACTATGGCTACACCTTC.

The chain couples TRBV5-1 to TRBJ2-1; 7 bases are shared with TRBD1. Germline V gene data show CDR1 as SGHRS and CDR2 as YFSETQ. This CDR3 spans 16 amino acids. V lost 4 bases and J lost 6; bases outside the gene matches: 13. CDR3 nucleotide sequence: TGCGCCAGCAGCCTAACTACAGGGGCTGCCCTCAATGAGCAGTTCTTC. Translated: CASSLTTGAALNEQFF.

This chain connects TRBV5-1 to TRBJ2-3, with 10 bases fitting TRBD2. The CDR3 is 15 amino acids. V lost 1 base, J lost 8 bases, and 7 bases stayed unmatched. From germline, CDR1 is SGHRS and CDR2 YFSETQ. Here the CDR3 DNA reads TGCGCCAGCAGCTTGTCAGCGGGAGGGATAAGTACGCAGTATTTT. Protein: CASSLSAGGISTQYF.

The rearrangement links TRBV25-1 to TRBJ1-2; D is possibly TRBD1 (5 bases). The germline V and J ends were trimmed by 8 bases and 3 bases, with 13 bases remaining between them. CDR1 and CDR2 from the germline V gene are MGHDK and SYGVNS. This CDR3 is 13 amino acids long. This CDR3 reads CASSRREDYGYTF. The DNA of the CDR3 is TGTGCCAGCTCTCGCAGGGAGGACTATGGCTACACCTTC.

J is TRBJ1-1 and V is TRBV19; D is unclear. The CDR3 runs to 15 residues. Trimming cost V 6 bases and J 3 bases, with 17 bases left between them. CDR1 is LNHDA, CDR2 SQIVND, per germline (reference sequence). The CDR3 sequence: CASSAISGGYTEAFF. The CDR3 coding sequence is TGTGCCAGTAGCGCCATAAGTGGCGGCTACACTGAAGCTTTCTTT.

The rearrangement uses TRBV10-3 and TRBJ1-1; unclear D gene. This CDR3 region has 14 residues. V lost 2 bases and J 0 bases, leaving 7 bases between the germline ends. Germline assignment: CDR1 ENHRY and CDR2 SYGVKD. CDR3 bases: TGTGCCATCAGTGAGCAAGGGATGAACACTGAAGCTTTCTTT. Its protein product is CAISEQGMNTEAFF.

The V call is TRBV2, the J call TRBJ2-2; 8 nucleotides match TRBD1. The CDR3 spans 16 residues. Germline assignment: CDR1 SNHLY and CDR2 FYNNEI. Trimming cost V 2 bases and J 0 bases; bases outside gene matches: 2. CDR3 sequence reads: CASSETQGANTGELFF. The CDR3 nucleotides are TGTGCCAGCAGTGAAACACAGGGGGCGAACACCGGGGAGCTGTTTTTT.

For this clone: Other DNA sequences in this sample translate to the same CDR3. The chain employs TRBV2 and TRBJ1-2, with D uncertain. In germline, CDR1 is SNHLY, CDR2 FYNNEI. The CDR3 consists of 13 residues. The ends were cut back, 1 base at V and 4 bases at J, with 7 bases in the middle. Here the CDR3 reads CASSEVGGYGYTF. The CDR3 nucleotides are TGTGCCAGCAGTGAAGTGGGAGGCTATGGCTACACCTTC.

The rearrangement uses TRBV30 and TRBJ1-1; unclear D gene. V was cut by 4 bases and J by 0 bases, with 18 bases left in between. Germline CDR1 and CDR2: GTSNPN and SVGIG (reference sequence). This CDR3 comprises 16 residues. The CDR3 is CAWNLRATKMNTEAFF. As DNA, the CDR3 is TGTGCCTGGAATCTTCGGGCGACGAAAATGAACACTGAAGCTTTCTTT.

The chain carries TRBV7-8 and TRBJ1-1; D call uncertain. The CDR3 is 16 residues long. In germline, CDR1 is SGHVS, CDR2 FQNEAQ. Trimming pared 1 base from V and 2 bases from J, leaving 14 bases between. The CDR3 DNA reads TGTGCCAGCAGCTTAGGCCCCATGATCGAAAACACTGAAGCTTTCTTT. Protein sequence: CASSLGPMIENTEAFF.